This record looks at one T cell receptor (beta chain) sequence and its context. This clonotype was counted at least ten times. It has no known antigen specificity. The input lacks base qualities; no much larger clone sits a single base away. This sample stems from a study of CD8 T cells in ankylosing spondylitis (dated by TCRdb to about 2017). At the level of the whole study: The study set out to find disease-linked TCR variants by profiling T cell receptor beta repertoires in ankylosing spondylitis patients and healthy donors. The full study cohort comprised 25 ankylosing spondylitis patients and 85 to 120 healthy donors. Peripheral blood samples were taken, and synovial fluid was additionally collected from ankylosing spondylitis patients.

Overall study outcomes, separate from this receptor: Some TCR beta motif variants had previously been reported in synovial fluid and blood of reactive arthritis patients, which suggested common disease-initiation mechanisms. Blood from ankylosing spondylitis patients appeared to be characterized by a TCR beta motif composed of under 10 highly homologous amino acid variants. A CD8+ phenotype was shown by the disease-linked clones, which were found at relatively low frequencies in peripheral blood. The disease-linked clones were reported to be significantly enriched in matched synovial fluid samples from ankylosing spondylitis patients.

Sequenced on an Illumina HiSeq 2500. Quantitative 5'-RACE with molecular barcodes was used to prepare TCR beta libraries. The original pipeline was this. A new computational method, built on a probabilistic model of VDJ rearrangement, was used to identify disease-linked TCR variants. TCRdb reanalyzed the raw reads on its own, using fastp at Q25 for trimming and MiXCR for clone calling, and kept in-frame beta chains. Here each entry gathers all rows of one CDR3 protein and keeps the most common genes and DNA. TCRdb's processing, not the authors', yielded these V and J calls. Recorded for this sample are about 320,000 distinct CDR3 sequences; roughly 12% of them occurred a single time. Roughly 9.5% of the sample is taken by the ten largest. Including cysteine and phenylalanine, the CDR3 has 14 amino acids. The kept DNA is CDR3 alone, 42 bases in frame from the first base. V drops 0 bases and J drops 1 base, leaving 7 bases in between. CDR1 is given as SGHRS and CDR2 as YFSETQ, both from the germline V gene.

The source is a female donor with ankylosing spondylitis or in good health (not recorded which). The chain joins TRBV5-1 to TRBJ1-2; the D gene is unclear. Sequencing used blood, either unsorted or a sorted T cell fraction (not recorded which). The bases read TGCGCCAGCAGCTTGGAGGACGGTAACTATGGCTACACCTTC. It encodes CASSLEDGNYGYTF.